The source of this T cell receptor beta chain is a study of CD8 T cells in ankylosing spondylitis. General study points: Disease-linked clones reportedly showed significant enrichment in matched ankylosing spondylitis synovial fluid.

Note on this clonotype: What it binds is unknown. Because the CDR3's place on the DNA is in doubt, the DNA is left out and the CDR3 is given as listed by TCRdb.

Libraries for TCR beta were made by quantitative 5'-RACE with molecular barcodes. TCRdb itself ran the 5' RACE reads through MiXCR, one entry per CDR3 protein. The top ten clones hold 15% to 20% of a sample with roughly 200,000 distinct CDR3 sequences, 13% of them seen once. The CDR3 length is 15 residues, termini included. Germline CDR1 is SEHNR and CDR2 is FQNEAQ (reference sequence). The V call is TRBV7-9, the J call TRBJ2-3; the table's D call of TRBD1 was not tested on the DNA. Specimen: blood, either unsorted or a sorted T cell fraction (not recorded which). This receptor was obtained from a male donor with ankylosing spondylitis or in good health (not recorded which). The CDR3: CASFGPGKSTDTQYF.